The T cell receptor (beta chain) described here comes from a study of patients and donors after allogeneic stem cell transplantation. One entry per CDR3 protein, called by TCRdb with MiXCR from the RT-PCR reads. The sample holds about 410,000 distinct CDR3 sequences; 16% are singletons and the top ten take around 6.8%. This CDR3 is 16 amino acids long. V lost 6 bases and J lost 0, with 17 bases in between. The origin of this receptor is a human donor who was either an allogeneic HSCT recipient or a stem cell or donor lymphocyte infusion donor (not recorded which). It is not recorded whose cells these are; they may come from a transplant donor. The rearrangement joins TRBV12-3 or TRBV12-4 to TRBJ1-1, with D possibly being TRBD1 (6 bases). Specimen: blood, either unsorted or a sorted T cell fraction (not recorded which). The CDR3 nucleotides read TGTGCCAGCAGACCTACAGGGCTCTCTCTGAACACTGAAGCTTTCTTT. This codes for CASRPTGLSLNTEAFF.